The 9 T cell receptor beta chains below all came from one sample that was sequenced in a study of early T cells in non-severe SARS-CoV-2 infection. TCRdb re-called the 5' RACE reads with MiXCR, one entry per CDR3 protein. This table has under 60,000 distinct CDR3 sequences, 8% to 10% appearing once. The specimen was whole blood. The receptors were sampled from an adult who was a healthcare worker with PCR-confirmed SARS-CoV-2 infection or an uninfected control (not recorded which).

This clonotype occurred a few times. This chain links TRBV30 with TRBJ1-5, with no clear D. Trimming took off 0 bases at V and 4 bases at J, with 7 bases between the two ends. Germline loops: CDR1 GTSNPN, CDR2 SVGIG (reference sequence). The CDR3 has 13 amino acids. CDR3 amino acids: CAWSVRGNQPQHF. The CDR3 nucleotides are TGTGCCTGGAGTGTACGAGGAAATCAGCCCCAGCATTTT.

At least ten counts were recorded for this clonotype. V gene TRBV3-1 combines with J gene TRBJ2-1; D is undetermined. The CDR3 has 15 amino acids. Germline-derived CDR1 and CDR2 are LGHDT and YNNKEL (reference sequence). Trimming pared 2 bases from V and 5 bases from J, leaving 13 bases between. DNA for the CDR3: TGTGCCAGCAGCCAACCGCCTTCGCGTCACAATGAGCAGTTCTTC. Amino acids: CASSQPPSRHNEQFF.

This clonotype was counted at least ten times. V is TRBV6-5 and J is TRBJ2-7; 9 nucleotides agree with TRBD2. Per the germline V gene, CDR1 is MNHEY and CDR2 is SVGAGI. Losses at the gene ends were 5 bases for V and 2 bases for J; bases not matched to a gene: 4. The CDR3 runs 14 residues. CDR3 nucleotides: TGTGCCAGCAGTCGGCGGGAGGGGGCCTACGAGCAGTACTTC. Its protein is CASSRREGAYEQYF.

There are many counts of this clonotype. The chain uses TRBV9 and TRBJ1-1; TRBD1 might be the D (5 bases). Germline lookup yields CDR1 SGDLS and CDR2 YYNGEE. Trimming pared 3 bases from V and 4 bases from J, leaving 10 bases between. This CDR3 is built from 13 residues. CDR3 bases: TGTGCCAGCAGCGCGGGACGTATCACTGAAGCTTTCTTT. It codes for CASSAGRITEAFF.

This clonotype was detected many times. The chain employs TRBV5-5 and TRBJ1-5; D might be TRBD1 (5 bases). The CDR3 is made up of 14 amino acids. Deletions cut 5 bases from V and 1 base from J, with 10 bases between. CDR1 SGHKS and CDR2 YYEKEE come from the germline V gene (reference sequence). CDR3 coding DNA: TGTGCCAGCAGTCCAGGGTGGAGCAATCAGCCCCAGCATTTT. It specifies CASSPGWSNQPQHF. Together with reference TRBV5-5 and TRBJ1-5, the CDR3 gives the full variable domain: DAGVTQSPTHLIKTRGQQVTLRCSPISGHKSVSWYQQVLGQGPQFIFQYYEKEERGRGNFPDRFSARQFPNYSSELNVNALLLGDSALYLCASSPGWSNQPQHFGDGTRLSIL.

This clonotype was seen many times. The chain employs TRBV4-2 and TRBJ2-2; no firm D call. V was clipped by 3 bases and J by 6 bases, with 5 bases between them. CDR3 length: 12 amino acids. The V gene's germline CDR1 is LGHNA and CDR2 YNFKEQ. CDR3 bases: TGTGCCAGCAGCCACCGGGCCGGGGAGCTGTTTTTT. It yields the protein CASSHRAGELFF.

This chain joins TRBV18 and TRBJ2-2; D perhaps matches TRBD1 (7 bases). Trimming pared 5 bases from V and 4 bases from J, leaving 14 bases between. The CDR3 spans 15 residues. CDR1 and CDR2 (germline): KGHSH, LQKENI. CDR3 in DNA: TGTGCCAGCTCAGCGGACAGGAGGGGCACCGGGGAGCTGTTTTTT. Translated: CASSADRRGTGELFF.

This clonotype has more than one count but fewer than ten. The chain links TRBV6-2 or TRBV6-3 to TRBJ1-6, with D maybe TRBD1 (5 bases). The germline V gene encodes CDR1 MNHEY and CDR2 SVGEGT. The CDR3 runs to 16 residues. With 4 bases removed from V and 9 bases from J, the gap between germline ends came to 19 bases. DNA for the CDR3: TGTGCCAGCAGTTTCCCGACAGTCCCAGCAGGTTCACCCCTCCACTTT. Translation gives CASSFPTVPAGSPLHF.

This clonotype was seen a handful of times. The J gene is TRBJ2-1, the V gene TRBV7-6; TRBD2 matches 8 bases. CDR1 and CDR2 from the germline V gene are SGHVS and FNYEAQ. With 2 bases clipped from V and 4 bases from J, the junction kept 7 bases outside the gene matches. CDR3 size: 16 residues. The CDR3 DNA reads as TGTGCCAGCAGCTTATACCCCAGCGGGGGATACAATGAGCAGTTCTTC. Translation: CASSLYPSGGYNEQFF.